One sample yielded the 10 T cell receptor beta chains listed below, sequenced in a study of regulatory T cells in long-lasting Graves disease. Time point reported: newly diagnosed GD, antithyroid drugs for less than 3 months. After RNA was extracted from PBMCs, the TCR library was made from it. Building of the TCR beta libraries involved iRepertoire HTBI primers and Arm-PCR of CDR3 regions. TCRdb ran MiXCR on the multiplex PCR reads and lists one entry per CDR3 protein. The sample carries roughly 500,000 distinct CDR3 sequences, around 12% recorded once. The data were also submitted as part of a second study, on T cells in Graves' hyperthyroidism and ophthalmopathy.

Sequenced material: peripheral blood mononuclear cells (PBMCs), taken at new diagnosis, from a patient treated with antithyroid drugs. The receptor source for this set is a woman aged 25-40 years with Graves disease.

About this clonotype: A read error may be the cause here, since a much bigger clone is one base away. V gene TRBV19 combines with J gene TRBJ1-1; unclear D gene. The CDR3 spans 13 residues. Germline assignment: CDR1 LNHDA and CDR2 SQIVND (reference sequence). DNA for the CDR3: TGTGCCGGTAGTATCCGGGCGGGCACTGAAGCTTTCTTT. Translated, it gives CAGSIRAGTEAFF. The full variable domain, rest sourced from reference TRBV19 and TRBJ1-1, is DGGITQSPKYLFRKEGQNVTLSCEQNLNHDAMYWYRQDPGQGLRLIYYSQIVNDFQKGDIAEGYSVSREKKESFPLTVTSAQKNPTAFYLCAGSIRAGTEAFFGQGTRLTVV.

In the case of this clonotype: The junction departs from the called germline gene at one end, perhaps through a read error. The gene calls are TRBV3-1 and TRBJ2-1, with TRBD2 matching over 15 bases. The CDR3 length is 19 residues. Germline assignment: CDR1 LGHDT and CDR2 YNNKEL (reference sequence). The CDR3 sequence: CASSQNGLAGGSWYNEHFF. Here the CDR3 DNA reads TGTGCTAGCAGCCAGAATGGACTAGCGGGAGGGAGCTGGTACAATGAGCACTTCTTC.

This chain joins TRBV6-1 and TRBJ2-5; unclear D gene. Germline CDR1 reads MNHNS; CDR2 reads SASEGT. This CDR3 has 14 residues. V was pared by 10 bases and J by 4 bases, with 19 bases between. This chain's CDR3 is CATRGRWGGETQYF. DNA for the CDR3: TGTGCCACCCGCGGCAGGTGGGGTGGAGAGACCCAGTACTTC.

V usage is TRBV7-9 and J usage is TRBJ2-6; 12 positions agree with TRBD2. Germline V CDR1 and CDR2: SEHNR, FQNEAQ (reference sequence). The CDR3 totals 17 residues. Trimming removed 6 bases from V and 1 base from J; junction bases left unmatched: 4. CDR3 bases: TGTGCCAGCAGTCGGACTAGCGGGACATCTGGGGCCAACGTCCTGACTTTC. Its protein product is CASSRTSGTSGANVLTF.

Ten or more counts support this clonotype. The chain carries TRBV6-2 or TRBV6-3 and TRBJ1-1, with D tentatively TRBD1 (5 bases). Between the trimmed V and J ends, which lost 2 bases and 3 bases, there was a span of 7 bases. Germline loops: CDR1 MNHEY, CDR2 SVGEGT. The CDR3 runs 13 residues. The CDR3 region is CASSYQGYTEAFF. The CDR3 DNA reads TGTGCCAGCAGTTACCAGGGATACACTGAAGCTTTCTTT.

This clonotype appeared a few times. The chain combines TRBV4-1 with TRBJ1-4; the D is unclear. Germline V lookup: CDR1 MGHRA, CDR2 YSYEKL. Trimming removed 0 bases at V and 0 bases at J, with 17 bases between. The CDR3 consists of 19 residues. The CDR3 nucleotides are TGCGCCAGCAGCCAAGAAGCTTCAGACACGGGCCCAACTAATGAAAAACTGTTTTTT. This sequence encodes CASSQEASDTGPTNEKLFF.

This clonotype was observed many times. The chain combines TRBV28 with TRBJ2-1; 10 nucleotides match TRBD2. After removal of 3 bases from V and 5 bases from J, the junction contained 16 bases not matched to a gene. CDR1 is MDHEN and CDR2 is SYDVKM in the germline V gene. This CDR3 has 19 residues. Here the CDR3 reads CASSLRLAGTPFDHNEQFF. CDR3 sequence (DNA): TGTGCCAGCAGTTTGCGACTAGCGGGTACCCCCTTCGATCACAATGAGCAGTTCTTC.

CDR3: CASSPSWGSGVAYEQYF. The CDR3 DNA follows: TGCGCCAGCAGCCCCAGTTGGGGTAGCGGAGTCGCCTACGAGCAGTACTTC. The chain has TRBV4-3 and TRBJ2-7; TRBD2 is a possible D gene (6 bases). V was cut by 4 bases and J by 2 bases, with 21 bases left in between. There are 17 residues in the CDR3. The germline V gene encodes CDR1 LGHNA and CDR2 YSLEER.

This clonotype came up many times. V usage is TRBV7-8 and J usage is TRBJ1-3; D may be TRBD1 (5 bases). Per germline, CDR1 SGHVS and CDR2 FQNEAQ. The germline V and J ends were trimmed by 0 bases and 3 bases, with 12 bases remaining between them. This CDR3 contains 16 residues. CDR3 coding DNA: TGTGCCAGCAGCTTAGCGGGGACTAGTTTTGGAAACACCATATATTTT. This gives the protein CASSLAGTSFGNTIYF.

This clonotype came up many times. This chain joins TRBV27 and TRBJ2-7, with TRBD2 matching 7 bases. In germline, CDR1 is MNHEY, CDR2 SMNVEV (reference sequence). There are 14 residues in the CDR3. With V trimmed by 1 base and J by 3 bases, 3 bases remained unmatched. The DNA of the CDR3 is TGTGCCAGCAGTTTATTGGCGGGAGTCTACGAGCAGTACTTC. Translated, it gives CASSLLAGVYEQYF.